This T cell receptor (beta chain) was sequenced for a study of CXCR3-negative and CXCR3-positive naive CD8 T cells. 5' RACE with UMI labels generated the TRB cDNA libraries. From the 5' RACE reads, TCRdb lists one entry per CDR3 protein and no DNA. The sample's table shows 75,000 to 100,000 distinct CDR3 sequences. Study-level points and caveats: Naive cells with CXCR3 showed TRB CDR3s that were more hydrophobic than those in CXCR3-negative naive cells. Partial loss of CXCR3 expression followed cryopreservation; most assays used fresh PBMCs.

A remark on this clonotype: What it binds is unknown.

This CDR3 region has 20 residues. Germline CDR1 SQVTM, CDR2 ANQGSEA. This clonotype originated in a human donor in good health. Some clones in this sample may be carry-over from other donors' samples. Material: naive CXCR3+ CD8+ T cells from blood. The subset: CD45RO-CCR7+CD27+CD95- naive CD8+ T cells expressing CXCR3 (TNR3+). J is TRBJ2-5 and V is TRBV29-1; no DNA is available, so the TRBD1 call from TCRdb remains unchecked. This chain's CDR3 is CSVASPRGEVVIGIKETQYF.